This T cell receptor (beta chain) stems from a study of Ad26.COV2.S vaccination and SARS-CoV-2 variants. The wider study: Enrolled in COV1001, the donor was in the Ad26.COV2.S trial arm, which received the vaccine. Notes on the study in general: Post-vaccination breadth of spike-specific CD8+ and CD4+ T cell responses was reportedly substantial. From the TCR breadth and depth analyses, total T cell responses may have been underestimated.

Trimming left V 0 bases short and J 1 base short, with 16 bases between. This CDR3 is built from 17 residues. CDR1 is SGDLS and CDR2 is YYNGEE in the germline V gene. TCRdb keeps only in-frame clones here, not all; method: immunoSEQ multiplex PCR. Here the sample spans over 200,000 clones, 88% being singletons. Points on this clone: What it recognizes is unknown.

Indicated treatment: around 19 received Ad26.COV2.S at low or high dose, single or two shots; about 5 received placebo; per-sample allocation not given. Day 63 following the first vaccine or placebo injection was when the samples were taken. A Boston adult aged 18-55 years was the donor. The sample in question was peripheral blood, obtained in a trial of Ad26.COV2.S vaccine versus placebo. This clonotype was sampled from a person aged 18-65 years who received the Ad26.COV2.S COVID-19 vaccine or a placebo. The chain is built from TRBV9 and TRBJ2-5; D remains unclear. The CDR3 coding sequence is TGTGCCAGCAGCGTAGCTACAAAGGGCGGCTTCCAAGAGACCCAGTACTTC. Protein sequence: CASSVATKGGFQETQYF.